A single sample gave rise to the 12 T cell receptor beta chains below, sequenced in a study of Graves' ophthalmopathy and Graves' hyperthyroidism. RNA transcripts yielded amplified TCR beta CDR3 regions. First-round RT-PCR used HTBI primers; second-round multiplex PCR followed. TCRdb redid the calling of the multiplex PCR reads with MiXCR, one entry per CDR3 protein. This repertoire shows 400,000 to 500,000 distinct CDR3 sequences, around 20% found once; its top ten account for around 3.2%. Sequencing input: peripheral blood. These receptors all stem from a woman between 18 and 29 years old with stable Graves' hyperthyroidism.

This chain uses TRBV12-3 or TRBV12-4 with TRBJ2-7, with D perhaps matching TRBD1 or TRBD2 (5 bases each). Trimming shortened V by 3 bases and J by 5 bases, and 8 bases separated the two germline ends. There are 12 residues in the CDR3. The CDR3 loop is CASSLGENEQYF. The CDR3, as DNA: TGTGCCAGCAGTTTGGGGGAGAACGAGCAGTACTTC.

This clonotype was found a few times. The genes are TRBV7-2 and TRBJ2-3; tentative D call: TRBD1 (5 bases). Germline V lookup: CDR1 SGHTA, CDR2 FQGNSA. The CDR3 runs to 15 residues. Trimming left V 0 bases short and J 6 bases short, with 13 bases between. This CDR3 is CASSLAGVSRDTQYF. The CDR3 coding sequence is TGTGCCAGCAGCTTAGCAGGGGTATCCAGGGATACGCAGTATTTT.

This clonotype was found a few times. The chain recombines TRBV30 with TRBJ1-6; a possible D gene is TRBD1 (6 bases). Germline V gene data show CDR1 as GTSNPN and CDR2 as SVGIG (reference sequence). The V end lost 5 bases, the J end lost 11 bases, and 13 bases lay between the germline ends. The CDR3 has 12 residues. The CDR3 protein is CAWEEQGAPLHF. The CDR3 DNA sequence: TGTGCCTGGGAAGAACAGGGTGCACCCCTCCACTTT. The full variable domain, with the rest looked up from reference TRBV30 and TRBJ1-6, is SQTIHQWPATLVQPVGSPLSLECTVEGTSNPNLYWYRQAAGRGLQLLFYSVGIGQISSEVPQNLSASRPQDRQFILSSKKLLLSDSGFYLCAWEEQGAPLHFGNGTRLTVT.

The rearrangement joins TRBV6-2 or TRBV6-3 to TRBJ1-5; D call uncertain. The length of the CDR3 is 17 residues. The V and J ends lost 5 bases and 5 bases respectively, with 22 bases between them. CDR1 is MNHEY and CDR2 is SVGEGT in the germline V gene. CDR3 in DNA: TGTGCCAGCAGTCTAGAGTCTTCGTGGGGTCCCGATCAGCCCCAGCATTTT. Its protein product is CASSLESSWGPDQPQHF.

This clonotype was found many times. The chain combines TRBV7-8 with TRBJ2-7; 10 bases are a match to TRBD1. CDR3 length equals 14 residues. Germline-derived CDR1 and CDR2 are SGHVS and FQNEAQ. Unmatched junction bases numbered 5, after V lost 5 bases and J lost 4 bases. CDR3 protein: CASSRGGQGYEQYF. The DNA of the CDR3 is TGTGCCAGCAGCCGGGGGGGACAGGGGTACGAGCAGTACTTC.

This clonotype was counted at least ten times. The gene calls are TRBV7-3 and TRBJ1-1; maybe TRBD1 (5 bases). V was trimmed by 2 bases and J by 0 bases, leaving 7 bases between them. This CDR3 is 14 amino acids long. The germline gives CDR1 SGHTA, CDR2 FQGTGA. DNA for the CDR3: TGTGCCAGCAGCTTATCAGGGATGAACACTGAAGCTTTCTTT. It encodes CASSLSGMNTEAFF. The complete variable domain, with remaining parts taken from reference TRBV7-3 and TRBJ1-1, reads GAGVSQTPSNKVTEKGKYVELRCDPISGHTALYWYRQSLGQGPEFLIYFQGTGAADDSGLPNDRFFAVRPEGSVSTLKIQRTERGDSAVYLCASSLSGMNTEAFFGQGTRLTVV.

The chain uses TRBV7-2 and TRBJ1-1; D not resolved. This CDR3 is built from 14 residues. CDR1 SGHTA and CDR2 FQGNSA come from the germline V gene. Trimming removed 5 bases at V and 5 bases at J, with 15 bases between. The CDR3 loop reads CASSIKQSKTEAFF. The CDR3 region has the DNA TGTGCCAGCAGCATTAAACAGTCGAAGACTGAAGCTTTCTTT.

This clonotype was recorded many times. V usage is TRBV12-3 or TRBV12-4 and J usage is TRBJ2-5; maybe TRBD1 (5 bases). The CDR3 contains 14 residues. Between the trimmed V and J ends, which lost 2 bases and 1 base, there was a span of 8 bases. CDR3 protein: CASSLTGSQETQYF. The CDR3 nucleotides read TGTGCCAGCAGTTTAACAGGCAGCCAAGAGACCCAGTACTTC.

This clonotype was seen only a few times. The chain's CDR3 is CASSMGSEAFF. DNA for the CDR3: TGTGCCAGTAGTATGGGTAGCGAAGCTTTCTTT. The chain joins TRBV19 to TRBJ1-1; D is unclear. Germline V lookup: CDR1 LNHDA, CDR2 SQIVND (reference sequence). The CDR3 totals 11 residues. The V end was cut by 3 bases, the J end by 8 bases, with 7 bases between.

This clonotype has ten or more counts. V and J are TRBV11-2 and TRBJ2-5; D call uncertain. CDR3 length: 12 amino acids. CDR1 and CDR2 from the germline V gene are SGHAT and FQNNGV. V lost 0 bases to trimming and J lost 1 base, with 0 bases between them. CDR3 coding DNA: TGTGCCAGCAGCTTAGACCAAGAGACCCAGTACTTC. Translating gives CASSLDQETQYF.

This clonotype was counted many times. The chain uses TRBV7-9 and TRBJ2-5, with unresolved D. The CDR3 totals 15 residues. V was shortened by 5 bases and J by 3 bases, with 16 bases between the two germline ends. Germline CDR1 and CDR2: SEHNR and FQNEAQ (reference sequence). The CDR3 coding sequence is TGTGCCAGCAGCCCCGTAAATCAAGGCGAAGAGACCCAGTACTTC. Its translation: CASSPVNQGEETQYF.

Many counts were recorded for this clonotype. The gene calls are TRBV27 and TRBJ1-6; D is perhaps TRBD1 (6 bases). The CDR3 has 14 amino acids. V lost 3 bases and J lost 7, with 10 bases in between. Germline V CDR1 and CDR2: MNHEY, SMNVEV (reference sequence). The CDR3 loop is CASSFRGSNSPLHF. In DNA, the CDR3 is TGTGCCAGCAGTTTCAGGGGATCAAATTCACCCCTCCACTTT.